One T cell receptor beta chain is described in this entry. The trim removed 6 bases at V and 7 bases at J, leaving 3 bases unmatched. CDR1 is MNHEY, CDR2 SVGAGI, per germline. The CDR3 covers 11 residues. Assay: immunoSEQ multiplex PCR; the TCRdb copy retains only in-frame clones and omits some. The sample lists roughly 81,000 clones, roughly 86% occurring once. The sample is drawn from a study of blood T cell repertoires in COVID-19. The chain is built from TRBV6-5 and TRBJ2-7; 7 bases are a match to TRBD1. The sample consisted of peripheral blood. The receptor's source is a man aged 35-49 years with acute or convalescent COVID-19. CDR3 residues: CASRDRQEQYF. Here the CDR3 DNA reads TGTGCCAGCAGGGACAGGCAGGAGCAGTACTTC.